Below are 26 T cell receptor beta chains sequenced from a single sample in a study of spatial heterogeneity in lung cancer. TCRdb re-analysed the 5' RACE reads in MiXCR, keeping a single row per CDR3 protein. Seen here are 30,000 to 45,000 distinct CDR3 sequences, about 7.7% observed once, and the top ten hold over 25%. Described time point: sample taken at primary tumor resection. The sequencing used PBMCs, collected at surgery. The receptors derive from a female donor with early-stage non-small cell lung cancer.

Ten or more counts support this clonotype. The rearrangement links TRBV5-1 to TRBJ2-3; 8 bases map to TRBD2. This CDR3 is built from 14 residues. The germline V gene encodes CDR1 SGHRS and CDR2 YFSETQ. Trimming removed 4 bases from V and 2 bases from J; junction bases left unmatched: 3. The CDR3 loop is CASSRGGYTDTQYF. The CDR3 coding sequence is TGCGCCAGCAGCCGGGGGGGCTACACAGATACGCAGTATTTT.

In its sample, this clonotype was seen many times. V and J are TRBV5-1 and TRBJ1-2, with unresolved D. V was clipped by 0 bases and J by 4 bases, with 7 bases between them. Germline CDR1 is SGHRS and CDR2 is YFSETQ. The CDR3 has 13 amino acids. CDR3 in DNA: TGCGCCAGCAGCTTGGCCGGGTTCTATGGCTACACCTTC. Translated: CASSLAGFYGYTF.

A note on this clonotype: This may come from a read error, since a much larger clone is one base off. The J gene is TRBJ2-7, the V gene TRBV5-4; 15 positions match TRBD2. This CDR3 is 19 amino acids long. V lost 1 base to trimming and J lost 0 bases; unmatched junction nucleotides: 8. Germline CDR1 SGHNT, CDR2 YYREEE (reference sequence). For the CDR3, the DNA is TGTGCCAGCAGCTTGTGGTCCAGGACTAGCGGGAGGGCCTCCTACGAGCAGTACTTC. Encoded protein: CASSLWSRTSGRASYEQYF.

This chain links TRBV7-2 with TRBJ2-5; possible D gene TRBD2, 6 bases. The CDR3 covers 13 residues. Germline CDR1 and CDR2: SGHTA and FQGNSA. Between the trimmed V and J ends, which lost 3 bases and 3 bases, there was a span of 8 bases. The CDR3 DNA sequence: TGTGCCAGCAGCTTTGGCGGGGAAGAGACCCAGTACTTC. Protein: CASSFGGEETQYF.

This clonotype was seen a handful of times. The chain uses TRBV7-2 and TRBJ2-3; D is uncertain. This CDR3 is built from 11 residues. V was trimmed by 8 bases and J by 6 bases, leaving 9 bases between them. CDR1 is SGHTA, CDR2 FQGNSA, per germline. CDR3: CASALPDTQYF. The CDR3 bases are TGTGCCAGCGCCTTGCCGGATACGCAGTATTTT.

With respect to this clonotype: The junction differs from germline at one of its ends, possibly a read error. The chain couples TRBV7-7 to TRBJ2-5; 10 bases align to TRBD2. Germline lookup yields CDR1 SSHAT and CDR2 FNYEAQ (reference sequence). The CDR3 length is 14 residues. CDR3 residues: CASSGSGGEETQYF. CDR3 nucleotides: TGTGCTAGCAGCGGCAGCGGGGGGGAAGAGACCCAGTACTTC.

This clonotype was observed once. This sequence may be a read error, since a much larger clone differs from it by one base. V and J are TRBV28 and TRBJ2-1, with 13 positions matching TRBD2. V shed 6 bases and J 12 bases; nucleotides not matched to a gene: 8. Germline CDR1 MDHEN, CDR2 SYDVKM. This CDR3 region has 14 residues. The DNA of the CDR3 is TGTGCCAGCAGCGGGACTAGCGGGAAAATGCGGCAGTTCTTC. It translates to CASSGTSGKMRQFF.

This clonotype was recorded at least ten times. V usage is TRBV12-3 or TRBV12-4 and J usage is TRBJ1-6; the match to TRBD1 covers 11 bases. Trimming removed 3 bases from V and 12 bases from J; junction bases left unmatched: 10. The CDR3 spans 16 residues. This CDR3 is CASSFGLGTGGQPLHF. The CDR3 DNA is TGTGCCAGCAGTTTTGGTCTGGGGACAGGGGGACAACCCCTCCACTTT.

This clonotype was counted at least ten times. V gene TRBV7-9 combines with J gene TRBJ2-3, with no clear D. CDR1 is SEHNR and CDR2 is FQNEAQ in the germline V gene (reference sequence). Trimming stripped 8 bases from V and 1 base from J, with 10 bases between. CDR3 size: 13 residues. CDR3 region: CASCPVGTDTQYF. The CDR3 DNA follows: TGTGCCAGCTGCCCCGTTGGCACAGATACGCAGTATTTT.

This clonotype turned up a few times. The rearrangement uses TRBV19 and TRBJ1-4; D remains unclear. Trimming pared 8 bases from V and 10 bases from J, leaving 14 bases between. CDR1 LNHDA and CDR2 SQIVND come from the germline V gene (reference sequence). This CDR3 is built from 12 residues. The CDR3 loop reads CASQVPGGKLFF. CDR3 DNA sequence: TGTGCCAGTCAGGTCCCGGGAGGAAAACTGTTTTTT.

This clonotype has a count of ten or more. This rearrangement joins TRBV5-5 to TRBJ1-2; D uncertain. Germline V gene lookup returns CDR1 SGHKS and CDR2 YYEKEE (reference sequence). The CDR3 sequence is 13 residues long. The germline V and J ends were trimmed by 1 base and 6 bases, with 10 bases remaining between them. CDR3 nucleotide sequence: TGTGCCAGCAGCTTGAATAGGGAAGATGGCTACACCTTC. Residues: CASSLNREDGYTF. Using reference TRBV5-5 and TRBJ1-2 for the parts outside the CDR3, the full variable domain is DAGVTQSPTHLIKTRGQQVTLRCSPISGHKSVSWYQQVLGQGPQFIFQYYEKEERGRGNFPDRFSARQFPNYSSELNVNALLLGDSALYLCASSLNREDGYTFGSGTRLTVV.

This clonotype came up many times. V and J are TRBV5-4 and TRBJ2-3, with 9 bases that match TRBD2. With 1 base clipped from V and 1 base from J, the junction kept 7 bases outside the gene matches. Germline-derived CDR1 and CDR2 are SGHNT and YYREEE (reference sequence). The CDR3 covers 17 residues. The CDR3, as DNA: TGTGCCAGCAGCTTGTGGGCGGGAGGGCCCGGCACAGATACGCAGTATTTT. Translation gives CASSLWAGGPGTDTQYF.

J is TRBJ1-3 and V is TRBV6-1; D is possibly TRBD1 (6 bases). The CDR3 spans 14 residues. Trimming removed 2 bases at V and 3 bases at J, with 8 bases between. Germline V gene lookup returns CDR1 MNHNS and CDR2 SASEGT. CDR3 residues: CASSEQGNGNTIYF. In DNA, the CDR3 is TGTGCCAGCAGTGAACAGGGGAATGGAAACACCATATATTTT.

As for this clonotype: An end of the junction differs from the germline gene, which may be a read error. This chain joins TRBV10-1 and TRBJ2-7, with TRBD2 matching over 11 bases. CDR3 length equals 16 residues. Per the germline V gene, CDR1 is WNHNN and CDR2 is SYGVQD (reference sequence). The CDR3: CASSEGPGTSGYEQCF. For the CDR3, the DNA is TGCGCCAGCAGTGAGGGTCCCGGGACTAGCGGCTACGAGCAGTGCTTC.

This clonotype occurred a few times. The chain recombines TRBV12-3 or TRBV12-4 with TRBJ1-5; TRBD1 might be the D (5 bases). This CDR3 region has 15 residues. The germline V and J ends were trimmed by 5 bases and 7 bases, with 18 bases remaining between them. The CDR3 sequence: CASSGYQGGGQPQHF. The DNA for the CDR3 is TGTGCCAGCAGTGGATACCAGGGCGGTGGACAGCCCCAGCATTTT.

This clonotype was recorded at least ten times. The chain carries TRBV5-1 and TRBJ1-6; D is possibly TRBD1 (6 bases). CDR1 and CDR2 (germline): SGHRS, YFSETQ. Between the trimmed V and J ends, which lost 2 bases and 8 bases, there was a span of 11 bases. This CDR3 region has 14 residues. The CDR3 DNA reads TGCGCCAGCAGCTTAGGACAGCCTGATTCACCCCTCCACTTT. It yields the protein CASSLGQPDSPLHF.

This clonotype was seen repeatedly, ten times or more. The chain recombines TRBV29-1 with TRBJ2-6; D is tentatively TRBD1 or TRBD2 (5 bases each). The germline V and J ends were trimmed by 5 bases and 2 bases, with 10 bases remaining between them. Germline V gene lookup returns CDR1 SQVTM and CDR2 ANQGSEA. This CDR3 is built from 14 residues. The CDR3 DNA reads as TGCAGCGTTTTTCAGGGAGCTGGGGCCAACGTCCTGACTTTC. It translates to CSVFQGAGANVLTF.

This clonotype appeared many times. The CDR3 region is CASSWTGGSTDTQYF. The CDR3 bases are TGCGCCAGCAGCTGGACAGGGGGCAGCACAGATACGCAGTATTTT. This chain links TRBV5-1 with TRBJ2-3; 11 nucleotides agree with TRBD1. The CDR3 has 15 amino acids. In germline, CDR1 is SGHRS, CDR2 YFSETQ. Losses at the gene ends were 3 bases for V and 0 bases for J; bases not matched to a gene: 0.

This clonotype was counted between two and nine times. The chain employs TRBV3-1 and TRBJ2-3; D gene unclear. Germline lookup yields CDR1 LGHDT and CDR2 YNNKEL (reference sequence). V was trimmed by 0 bases and J by 1 base, leaving 8 bases between them. There are 15 residues in the CDR3. The CDR3 spells CASSQEADRTDTQYF. CDR3 DNA: TGTGCCAGCAGCCAAGAGGCGGATCGCACAGATACGCAGTATTTT.

This clonotype turned up a few times. The chain uses TRBV7-3 and TRBJ2-3; the match to TRBD1 covers 7 bases. This CDR3 has 15 residues. V lost 0 bases to trimming and J lost 2 bases; unmatched junction nucleotides: 2. Germline CDR1 and CDR2: SGHTA and FQGTGA. The CDR3 spells CASSLTGTDTDTQYF. The DNA of the CDR3 is TGTGCCAGCAGCTTAACGGGGACAGACACAGATACGCAGTATTTT. Supplemented by reference TRBV7-3 and TRBJ2-3, the full variable domain reads GAGVSQTPSNKVTEKGKYVELRCDPISGHTALYWYRQSLGQGPEFLIYFQGTGAADDSGLPNDRFFAVRPEGSVSTLKIQRTERGDSAVYLCASSLTGTDTDTQYFGPGTRLTVL.

This chain uses TRBV24-1 with TRBJ1-2; TRBD1 matches 8 bases. Germline V gene sequence: CDR1 KGHDR, CDR2 SFDVKD. This CDR3 has 13 residues. J was trimmed by 8 bases and V by 3 bases; bases with no gene match: 4. For the CDR3, the DNA is TGTGCCACCAGTGATGGACAGGGCCGCGGCTACACCTTC. Amino acids: CATSDGQGRGYTF.

By share, this clonotype counts as medium-sized (0.01 to 0.1%). The CDR3 loop is CASRGTGGNTEAFF. In DNA, the CDR3 is TGTGCCAGCAGAGGGACAGGGGGAAACACTGAAGCTTTCTTT. The genes are TRBV12-3 or TRBV12-4 and TRBJ1-1, with 11 bases matching TRBD1. This CDR3 has 14 amino acids. V gave up 6 bases and J gave up 2 bases; unmatched junction bases: 2.

This clonotype was counted only a few times. The V call is TRBV11-2, the J call TRBJ1-2, with TRBD1 matching over 8 bases. CDR1 is SGHAT and CDR2 is FQNNGV in the germline V gene. After removal of 3 bases from V and 5 bases from J, the junction contained 5 bases not matched to a gene. This CDR3 is built from 14 residues. CDR3 DNA sequence: TGTGCCAGCAGCTTGGGGGACAGGAATTATGGCTACACCTTC. Translated, it gives CASSLGDRNYGYTF. Together with reference TRBV11-2 and TRBJ1-2, the CDR3 gives the full variable domain: EAGVAQSPRYKIIEKRQSVAFWCNPISGHATLYWYQQILGQGPKLLIQFQNNGVVDDSQLPKDRFSAERLKGVDSTLKIQPAKLEDSAVYLCASSLGDRNYGYTFGSGTRLTVV.

V is TRBV30 and J is TRBJ1-1; TRBD1 is a possible D gene (6 bases). The CDR3 runs 15 residues. Germline V gene data show CDR1 as GTSNPN and CDR2 as SVGIG (reference sequence). V lost 0 bases and J 3 bases, leaving 14 bases between the germline ends. This chain's CDR3 is CAWSVIGRGYTEAFF. The CDR3 bases are TGTGCCTGGAGTGTAATAGGCAGGGGTTACACTGAAGCTTTCTTT.

This clonotype was seen repeatedly, ten times or more. This chain links TRBV18 with TRBJ2-1; D uncertain. The CDR3 consists of 15 residues. Trimming cost V 3 bases and J 0 bases, with 9 bases left between them. Per germline, CDR1 KGHSH and CDR2 LQKENI. CDR3 residues: CASSPRKDSYNEQFF. The CDR3 region has the DNA TGTGCCAGCTCACCTCGGAAAGACTCCTACAATGAGCAGTTCTTC.

At least ten counts were recorded for this clonotype. The chain joins TRBV27 to TRBJ1-4; possibly TRBD1 for D (5 bases). Germline loops: CDR1 MNHEY, CDR2 SMNVEV (reference sequence). The V and J ends lost 4 bases and 5 bases respectively, with 11 bases between them. The CDR3 runs 14 residues. CDR3 loop: CASSSRQQNEKLFF. The CDR3 coding sequence is TGTGCCAGCAGTTCCCGACAGCAGAATGAAAAACTGTTTTTT.